This T cell receptor beta chain was obtained from a study of blood T cells in healthy people across ages. Notes on the study in general: Using unsorted PBMCs precluded a conclusive naive versus antigen-experienced comparison. Diversity of TCR beta per million T cells declined in a roughly linear way with age. Diversity figures derived from one million T cells were judged to underestimate the true value.

Sample-barcoded 5' priming and a J-beta primer mix drove a second PCR of roughly 6 to 12 cycles. TCRdb used MiXCR to reprocess the 5' RACE reads, holding one entry per CDR3 protein. Seen here are about 1.4 million distinct CDR3 sequences, approximately 59% observed once, and the top ten hold about 6.7%. The CDR3 length is 12 residues. The germline CDR1 and CDR2 sequences are MNHNY and SVGAGI (reference sequence). With 5 bases removed from V and 4 bases from J, the gap between germline ends came to 8 bases. Comment on this clonotype: Its target is unknown.

Each donor gave 9 to 10 milliliters of peripheral blood. The chain carries TRBV6-6 and TRBJ1-2; D gene unclear. The source of this sequence is a man between 18 and 35 years old in good health. The material sequenced was blood. The CDR3 bases are TGTGCCAGCAGTACGAGGTTCTATGGCTACACCTTC. Encoded protein: CASSTRFYGYTF.